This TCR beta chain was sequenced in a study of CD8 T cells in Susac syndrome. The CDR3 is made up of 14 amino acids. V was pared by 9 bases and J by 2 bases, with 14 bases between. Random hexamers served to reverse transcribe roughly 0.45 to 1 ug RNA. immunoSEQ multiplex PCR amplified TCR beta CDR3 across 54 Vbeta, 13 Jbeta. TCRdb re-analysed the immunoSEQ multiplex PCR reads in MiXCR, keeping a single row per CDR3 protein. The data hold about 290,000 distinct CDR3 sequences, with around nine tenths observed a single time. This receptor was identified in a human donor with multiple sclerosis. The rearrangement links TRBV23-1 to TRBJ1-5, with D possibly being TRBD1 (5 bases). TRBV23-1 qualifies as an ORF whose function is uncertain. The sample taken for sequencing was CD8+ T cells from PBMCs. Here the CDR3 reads CASPTLGGNQPQHF. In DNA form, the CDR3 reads TGCGCCAGTCCGACATTGGGGGGCAATCAGCCCCAGCATTTT.